One and the same sample provided the 23 T cell receptor beta chains below, sequenced in a study of shared clonotypes between healthy human individuals (dated by TCRdb to 2020 to 2022). The library was obtained by the immunoSEQ multiplex PCR assay. Drawn from immuneACCESS, this table holds only the in-frame rearrangements with V and J called that TCRdb kept. Clones are partly lost; checked studies trace under half to an unresolved V gene and leave the rest unexplained. The sample table holds roughly 660,000 clones, of which 90% were seen once. The top ten constitute 34% of the sample. Sequenced: memory CD8+ T cells from PBMCs. The cell subset or site label for this specimen denotes: CD45RO+ cells pooled with CCR7-negative TemRA cells. The receptors shown here come from a man aged 18 to 29 in good health. Some clones in this sample may be carry-over from other donors' samples.

Concerning this clone itself: With only one base between it and a far larger clone, this is likely a read error. The J gene is TRBJ2-7, the V gene TRBV7-4; D may be TRBD1 (5 bases). Germline CDR1 SGHVT, CDR2 SQSDAQ. The length of the CDR3 is 14 residues. Trimming pared 4 bases from V and 10 bases from J, leaving 20 bases between. CDR3 DNA sequence: TGTGCCAGCAGCTCCCATCAATCCAGGGCGGTACAGTACTTC. Residues: CASSSHQSRAVQYF.

The chain is built from TRBV4-2 and TRBJ2-1, with a possible D match to TRBD2 (6 bases). The germline V gene encodes CDR1 LGHNA and CDR2 YNFKEQ. The CDR3 has 19 residues. Trimming took off 2 bases at V and 2 bases at J, with 22 bases between the two ends. The CDR3 here is CASSQRSLGIASAYNEQFF. The CDR3 DNA reads TGTGCCAGCAGCCAAAGGTCGCTTGGGATTGCTAGCGCCTACAATGAGCAGTTCTTC.

The chain combines TRBV7-6 with TRBJ2-2, with D possibly being TRBD2 (6 bases). The CDR3 is 15 amino acids. The germline CDR1 and CDR2 sequences are SGHVS and FNYEAQ. The ends were cut back, 2 bases at V and 3 bases at J, with 10 bases in the middle. The CDR3 here is CASSLLGEDTGELFF. The CDR3 region has the DNA TGTGCCAGCAGCTTACTTGGGGAGGACACCGGGGAGCTGTTTTTT.

The chain combines TRBV15 with TRBJ2-1; 10 nucleotides line up with TRBD2. CDR3 size: 15 residues. J was trimmed by 2 bases and V by 5 bases; bases with no gene match: 3. The germline V gene has CDR1 LNHNV and CDR2 YYDKDF (reference sequence). CDR3 sequence reads: CATSVLAGTYNEQFF. In nucleotides, the CDR3 is TGTGCCACCAGCGTACTAGCGGGAACCTACAATGAGCAGTTCTTC.

Turning to this clone: Different DNA sequences within this sample yield the same CDR3. The rearrangement uses TRBV11-2 and TRBJ2-5, with 7 bases matching TRBD2. The CDR3 contains 14 residues. The germline gives CDR1 SGHAT, CDR2 FQNNGV. Trimming at V came to 1 base and at J to 2 bases, leaving 1 base not matched to a gene. The CDR3 sequence is CASSLGGGQETQYF. The CDR3 DNA follows: TGTGCCAGCAGCTTAGGGGGAGGGCAAGAGACCCAGTACTTC.

The gene calls are TRBV4-3 and TRBJ2-2; TRBD1 aligns across 8 bases. Germline assignment: CDR1 LGHNA and CDR2 YSLEER. The CDR3 has 15 amino acids. V lost 4 bases, J lost 8 bases, and 9 bases stayed unmatched. CDR3 sequence reads: CASSPETGVKGELFF. For the CDR3, the DNA is TGCGCCAGCAGCCCCGAGACAGGGGTTAAGGGGGAGCTGTTTTTT.

This rearrangement joins TRBV28 to TRBJ1-2; 9 nucleotides line up with TRBD1. CDR3 length: 14 residues. Germline V gives CDR1 MDHEN, CDR2 SYDVKM. Trimming took 3 bases from V and 8 from J; bases not matched to a gene: 7. The CDR3 loop is CASSFGQGIWGYTF. The DNA of the CDR3 is TGTGCCAGCAGTTTCGGACAGGGGATCTGGGGCTACACCTTC.

CDR3 coding DNA: TGTGCCAGCAGCCCGTCGTGGGAGGGGGAGTTGGACACTGAAGCTTTCTTT. It encodes CASSPSWEGELDTEAFF. This chain joins TRBV7-8 and TRBJ1-1; tentative D call: TRBD1 (6 bases). Germline V gene data show CDR1 as SGHVS and CDR2 as FQNEAQ. Trimming shortened V by 5 bases and J by 3 bases, and 22 bases separated the two germline ends. The CDR3 runs 17 residues.

This chain uses TRBV11-2 with TRBJ2-1; 7 nucleotides align to TRBD2. There are 16 residues in the CDR3. The V gene's germline CDR1 is SGHAT and CDR2 FQNNGV. Unmatched junction bases numbered 12, after V lost 5 bases and J lost 5 bases. CDR3 sequence: CASSDRLSGDDNEQFF. As DNA, the CDR3 is TGTGCCAGCAGCGACCGCCTCAGCGGGGACGACAATGAGCAGTTCTTC.

The V gene is TRBV27, the J gene TRBJ2-7, with D uncertain. Germline CDR1 reads MNHEY; CDR2 reads SMNVEV (reference sequence). The CDR3 consists of 16 residues. V lost 4 bases to trimming and J lost 2 bases, with 18 bases between them. As DNA, the CDR3 is TGTGCCAGCAGTTCACTCGCCCCAATAGGGACCTACGAGCAGTACTTC. The encoded protein is CASSSLAPIGTYEQYF.

CDR3 sequence reads: CASSAGTTPYEQYF. The CDR3 region has the DNA TGTGCCAGCAGCGCCGGGACTACGCCCTACGAGCAGTACTTC. V and J are TRBV9 and TRBJ2-7, with TRBD2 identical over 7 bases. The CDR3 runs to 14 residues. CDR1 is SGDLS and CDR2 is YYNGEE in the germline V gene. The junction had 5 bases not matched to a gene; V was cut back by 3 bases and J by 2 bases.

The chain recombines TRBV29-1 with TRBJ2-5, with a tentative D call TRBD2 (5 bases). Matching the DNA end better, TRBJ2-7 makes the J call doubtful. CDR1 is SQVTM, CDR2 ANQGSEA, per germline. CDR3 length equals 12 residues. CDR3 region: CSVEGLRAEQYF. The CDR3 DNA sequence: TGCAGCGTTGAGGGGTTGAGGGCCGAGCAGTACTTC.

This clone appeared once. This chain's CDR3 is CSVSLNEQFF. The CDR3 region has the DNA TGCAGCGTTTCCCTCAATGAGCAGTTCTTC. The chain carries TRBV29-1 and TRBJ2-1, with D unclear. The CDR3 totals 10 residues. Germline-derived CDR1 and CDR2 are SQVTM and ANQGSEA. V gave up 5 bases and J gave up 6 bases, with 5 bases separating them.

This clone was detected only a few times. CDR3 DNA: TGTGCCATCAGTGAAACGGACATTGAGGGTAGCGGTCAGCCCCAGCATTTT. Protein: CAISETDIEGSGQPQHF. The chain recombines TRBV10-3 with TRBJ1-5; maybe TRBD1 (5 bases). The CDR3 runs 17 residues. The ends were cut back, 3 bases at V and 6 bases at J, with 21 bases in the middle. Germline assignment: CDR1 ENHRY and CDR2 SYGVKD.

The chain employs TRBV19 and TRBJ2-7; the match to TRBD1 covers 9 bases. CDR1 and CDR2 from the germline V gene are LNHDA and SQIVND (reference sequence). The V segment lost 7 bases and the J segment 3 bases; nucleotides outside the gene matches: 7. There are 14 residues in the CDR3. The CDR3 reads CASTSGQGGYEQYF. The DNA of the CDR3 is TGTGCCAGTACCTCGGGACAGGGAGGCTACGAGCAGTACTTC. Complete variable domain (other parts from reference TRBV19 and TRBJ2-7): DGGITQSPKYLFRKEGQNVTLSCEQNLNHDAMYWYRQDPGQGLRLIYYSQIVNDFQKGDIAEGYSVSREKKESFPLTVTSAQKNPTAFYLCASTSGQGGYEQYFGPGTRLTVT.

The chain has TRBV18 and TRBJ2-1; D uncertain. CDR1 is KGHSH, CDR2 LQKENI, per germline. V was cut by 2 bases and J by 6 bases, with 8 bases left in between. The CDR3 length is 13 residues. The CDR3 bases are TGTGCCAGCTCACCATATGGCAGCAATGAGCAGTTCTTC. Translating gives CASSPYGSNEQFF. The complete variable domain, with remaining parts taken from reference TRBV18 and TRBJ2-1, reads NAGVMQNPRHLVRRRGQEARLRCSPMKGHSHVYWYRQLPEEGLKFMVYLQKENIIDESGMPKERFSAEFPKEGPSILRIQQVVRGDSAAYFCASSPYGSNEQFFGPGTRLTVL.

The chain carries TRBV9 and TRBJ2-3; D may be TRBD2 (5 bases). Germline-derived CDR1 and CDR2 are SGDLS and YYNGEE. V lost 4 bases, J lost 5 bases, and 23 bases lay in between. The CDR3 length is 17 residues. As DNA, the CDR3 is TGTGCCAGCAGCTACGGAGGTGGTCCCGAAAGCGGAGATACGCAGTATTTT. Protein: CASSYGGGPESGDTQYF.

To note about this clone: A far larger clone is one nucleotide away, so this likely arose from a read error. CDR3 in amino acids: CANSITLTSEQYF. CDR3 DNA sequence: TGTGCCAACAGTATCACCTTAACCAGCGAGCAGTACTTC. The chain uses TRBV27 and TRBJ2-7, with D unclear. The CDR3 has 13 residues. Germline-derived CDR1 and CDR2 are MNHEY and SMNVEV (reference sequence).

This clone occurred once. The chain employs TRBV7-6 and TRBJ2-1, with a tentative D call TRBD2 (5 bases). The CDR3 runs 17 residues. The V end lost 4 bases, the J end lost 0 bases, and 16 bases lay between the germline ends. The V gene's germline CDR1 is SGHVS and CDR2 FNYEAQ. The CDR3 here is CASSSLDLASSYNEQFF. CDR3 nucleotide sequence: TGTGCCAGCAGCTCCTTGGACTTGGCAAGCTCCTACAATGAGCAGTTCTTC.

The chain has TRBV7-9 and TRBJ1-1; TRBD1 aligns across 7 bases. Germline loops: CDR1 SEHNR, CDR2 FQNEAQ (reference sequence). The V segment lost 4 bases and the J segment 6 bases; nucleotides outside the gene matches: 8. This CDR3 is 14 amino acids long. This chain's CDR3 is CASSSGGVFAEAFF. Here the CDR3 DNA reads TGTGCCAGCAGCTCAGGGGGGGTCTTCGCTGAAGCTTTCTTT.

CDR3 coding DNA: TGCAGCGTCGACGATACAGGGGGCGGCTATGGCTACACCTTC. It specifies CSVDDTGGGYGYTF. The chain combines TRBV29-1 with TRBJ1-2; 9 nucleotides match TRBD1. Germline assignment: CDR1 SQVTM and CDR2 ANQGSEA. V lost 6 bases and J lost 4; bases outside the gene matches: 9. The CDR3 has 14 residues.

The chain links TRBV29-1 to TRBJ2-7; 7 bases line up with TRBD1. Germline loops: CDR1 SQVTM, CDR2 ANQGSEA. V was clipped by 6 bases and J by 0 bases; unmatched bases: 8. The CDR3 loop spans 14 amino acids. The CDR3 here is CSVGGHTDSYEQYF. Written as DNA, the CDR3 is TGCAGCGTAGGGGGCCATACTGACTCCTACGAGCAGTACTTC.

The chain is built from TRBV5-1 and TRBJ1-1; 7 nucleotides line up with TRBD1. Germline trimming cut 3 bases from V and 5 bases from J; bases unmatched to any gene: 16. This CDR3 has 17 residues. Germline CDR1 is SGHRS and CDR2 is YFSETQ. In DNA, the CDR3 is TGCGCCAGCAGCTGGAGCCCAGAGACAGGGAGGGATACTGAAGCTTTCTTT. Translation gives CASSWSPETGRDTEAFF.